This T cell receptor beta chain was sequenced for a study of control samples from healthy donors and cancer patients. The V end was cut by 6 bases, the J end by 6 bases, with 15 bases between. The germline V gene has CDR1 MDHEN and CDR2 SYDVKM. This CDR3 spans 15 amino acids. Generated by immunoSEQ multiplex PCR, the TCRdb table keeps only in-frame clones and is missing some. The table shows roughly 120,000 clones, with 85% to 90% occurring only once. The sequence was collected from a woman aged 65 to 85 in good health. The rearrangement links TRBV28 to TRBJ1-6; D ambiguous. Material: blood. The DNA of the CDR3 is TGTGCCAGCAGGTCCGGGCCCCACATTAATTCACCCCTCCACTTT. This codes for CASRSGPHINSPLHF.